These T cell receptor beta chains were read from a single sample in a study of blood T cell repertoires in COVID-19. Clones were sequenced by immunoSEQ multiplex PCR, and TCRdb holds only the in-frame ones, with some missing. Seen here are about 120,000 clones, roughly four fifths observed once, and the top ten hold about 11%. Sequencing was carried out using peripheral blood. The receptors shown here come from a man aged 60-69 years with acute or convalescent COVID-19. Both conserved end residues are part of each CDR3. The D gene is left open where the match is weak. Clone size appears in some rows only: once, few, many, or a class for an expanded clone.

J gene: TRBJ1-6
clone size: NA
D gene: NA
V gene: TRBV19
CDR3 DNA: TGTGCCAGTACCGGGGGGAGCTCCTATAATTCACCCCTCCACTTT
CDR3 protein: CASTGGSSYNSPLHF

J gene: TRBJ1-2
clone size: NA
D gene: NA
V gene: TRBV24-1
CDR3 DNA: TGTGCCACCAGTGATTCCGGGGTTTACTATGGCTACACCTTC
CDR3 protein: CATSDSGVYYGYTF

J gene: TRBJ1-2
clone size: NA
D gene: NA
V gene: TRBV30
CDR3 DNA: TGTGCCTGGGACAGATCCAACTATGGCTACACCTTC
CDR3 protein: CAWDRSNYGYTF

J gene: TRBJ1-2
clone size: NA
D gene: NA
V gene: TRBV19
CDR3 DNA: TGTGCCAGTAGTGCGGGGCTCGGCTATGGCTACACCTTC
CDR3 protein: CASSAGLGYGYTF

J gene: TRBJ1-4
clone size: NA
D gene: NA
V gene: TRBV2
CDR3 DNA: TGTGCCAGCAGTGGGGCGGGGGAAAAACTGTTTTTT
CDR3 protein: CASSGAGEKLFF

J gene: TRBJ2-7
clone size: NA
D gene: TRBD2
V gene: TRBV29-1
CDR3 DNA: TGCAGCGTTATAGGGGGGGCCGGGACTAGCGGTTGGGAGCAGTACTTC
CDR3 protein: CSVIGGAGTSGWEQYF

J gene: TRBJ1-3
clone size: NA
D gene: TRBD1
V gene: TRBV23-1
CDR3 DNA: TGCGCCAGCAGTCGTCTCGGCAGGGGGTACCTCTCTGGAAACACCATATATTTT
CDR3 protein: CASSRLGRGYLSGNTIYF

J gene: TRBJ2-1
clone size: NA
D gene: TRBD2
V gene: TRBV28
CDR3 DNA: TGTGCCAGCAGTTCCCCTCGAGCGGGAGTGTATGAGCAGTTCTTC
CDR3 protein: CASSSPRAGVYEQFF

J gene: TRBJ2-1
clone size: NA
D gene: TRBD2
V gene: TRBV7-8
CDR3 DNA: TGTGCCACCGGGACTAGCGGGAGGGATAATGAGCAGTTCTTC
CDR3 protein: CATGTSGRDNEQFF

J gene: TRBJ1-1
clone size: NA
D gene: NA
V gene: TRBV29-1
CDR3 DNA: TGCAGCGTCCGGAGTCCCTCGAGGGCTGAAGCTTTCTTT
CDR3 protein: CSVRSPSRAEAFF

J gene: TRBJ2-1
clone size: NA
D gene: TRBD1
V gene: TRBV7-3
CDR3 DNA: TGTGCCAGCAGCTTGGACAGGGCGAAGGCCTACAATGAGCAGTTCTTC
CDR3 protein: CASSLDRAKAYNEQFF

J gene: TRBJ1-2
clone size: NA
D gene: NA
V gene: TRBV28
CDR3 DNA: TGTGCCAGCAGTTTCGGATCGTTGGGGGGAGACTATGGCTACACCTTC
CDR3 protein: CASSFGSLGGDYGYTF

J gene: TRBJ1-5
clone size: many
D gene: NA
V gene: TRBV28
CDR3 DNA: TGTGCCAGCAGTTTAGGGGGAGGCGGCAATCAGCCCCAGCATTTT
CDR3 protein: CASSLGGGGNQPQHF

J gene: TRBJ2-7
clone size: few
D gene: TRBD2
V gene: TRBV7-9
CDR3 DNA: TGTGCCAGCAGCTTGCGGGAGAAGAACTACGAGCAGTACTTC
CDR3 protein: CASSLREKNYEQYF

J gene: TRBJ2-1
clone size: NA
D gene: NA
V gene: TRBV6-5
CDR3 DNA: TGTGCCAGCGGGCTGATGTTGGGCCCCTACAATGAGCAGTTCTTC
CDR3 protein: CASGLMLGPYNEQFF

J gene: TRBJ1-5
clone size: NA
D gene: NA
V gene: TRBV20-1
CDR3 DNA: TGCAGTGCTAGTAGGCAGGGGAATCAGCCCCAGCATTTT
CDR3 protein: CSASRQGNQPQHF

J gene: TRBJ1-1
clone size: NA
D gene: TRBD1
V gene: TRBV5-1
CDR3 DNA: TGCGCCAGCAGCTGGGGGACAGGCGGGACTGAAGCTTTCTTT
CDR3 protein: CASSWGTGGTEAFF

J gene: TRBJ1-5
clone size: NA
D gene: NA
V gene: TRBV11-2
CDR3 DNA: TGTGCCAGCAGCTTCGGTGGCAATCAGCCCCAGCATTTT
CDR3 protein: CASSFGGNQPQHF

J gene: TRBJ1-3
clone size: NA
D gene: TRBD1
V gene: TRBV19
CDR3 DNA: TGTGCCAGTAGTCCAACGGGACAGAGCTCTGGAAACACCATATATTTT
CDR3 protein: CASSPTGQSSGNTIYF

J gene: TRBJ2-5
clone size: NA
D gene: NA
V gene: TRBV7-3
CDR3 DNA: TGTGCCAGCAGCTTAATCCCCGGGAGCCAAGAGACCCAGTACTTC
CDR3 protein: CASSLIPGSQETQYF

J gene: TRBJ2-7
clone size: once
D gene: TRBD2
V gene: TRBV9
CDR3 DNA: TGTGCCAGCAGCGTATCAAGCGGGAGTTACGAGCAGTACTTC
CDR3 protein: CASSVSSGSYEQYF

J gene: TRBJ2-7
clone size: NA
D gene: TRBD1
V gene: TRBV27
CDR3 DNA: TGTGCCAGCAGTTTATCGACAGGGGGGCCCTACGAGCAGTACTTC
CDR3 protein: CASSLSTGGPYEQYF

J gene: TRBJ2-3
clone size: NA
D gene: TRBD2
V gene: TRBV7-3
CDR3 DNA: TGTGCCAGCAGCTTACTACTAGCGGGAGCGGGCACAGATACGCAGTATTTT
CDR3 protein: CASSLLLAGAGTDTQYF

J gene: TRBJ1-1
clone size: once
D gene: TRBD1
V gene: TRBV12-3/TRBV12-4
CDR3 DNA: TGTGCCAGCAGTTTTTGGGGACAGAAAGCTTTCTTT
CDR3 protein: CASSFWGQKAFF

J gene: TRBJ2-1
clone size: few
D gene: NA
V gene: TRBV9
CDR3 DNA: TGTGCCAGCAGCCCTCGGGACTCGACTGAGCAGTTCTTC
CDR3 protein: CASSPRDSTEQFF

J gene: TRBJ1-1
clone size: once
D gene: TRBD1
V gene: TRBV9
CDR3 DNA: TGTGCCAGCAGCGTGGGACAGGGAAACACTGAAGCTTTCTTT
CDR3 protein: CASSVGQGNTEAFF

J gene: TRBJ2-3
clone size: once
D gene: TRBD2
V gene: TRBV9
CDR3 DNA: TGTGCCAGCAGCGCTACTAGCGGGGTCACAGATACGCAGTATTTT
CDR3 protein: CASSATSGVTDTQYF

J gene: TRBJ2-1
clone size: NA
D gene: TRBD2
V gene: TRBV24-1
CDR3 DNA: TGTGCCACCAGTGACCCAGGACTAGCGGGGAGCTCCTACAATGAGCAGTTCTTC
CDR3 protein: CATSDPGLAGSSYNEQFF

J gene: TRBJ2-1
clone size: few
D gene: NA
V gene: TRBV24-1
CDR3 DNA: TGTGCCACCAGTGATTTGTCAGGGTGGGATAACAATGAGCAGTTCTTC
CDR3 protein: CATSDLSGWDNNEQFF

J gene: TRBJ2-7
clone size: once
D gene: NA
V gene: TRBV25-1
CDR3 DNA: TGTGCCAGCAGTGATTTTCCCCATCGTAGGGGCAACGAGCAGTACTTC
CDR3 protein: CASSDFPHRRGNEQYF

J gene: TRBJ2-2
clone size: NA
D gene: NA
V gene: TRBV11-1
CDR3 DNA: TGTGCCAGCACCCTTATCCACTCCGGGGAGCTGTTTTTT
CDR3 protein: CASTLIHSGELFF

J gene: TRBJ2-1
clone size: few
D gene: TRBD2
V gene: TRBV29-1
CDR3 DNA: TGCAGCGTTGCAGCGGGAGAAGATGGTGAGCAGTTCTTC
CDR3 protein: CSVAAGEDGEQFF

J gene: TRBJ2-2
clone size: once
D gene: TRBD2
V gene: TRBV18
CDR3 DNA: TGTGCCAGCTCACCACGTACTAGCGGGAACACCGGGGAGCTGTTTTTT
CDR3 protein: CASSPRTSGNTGELFF

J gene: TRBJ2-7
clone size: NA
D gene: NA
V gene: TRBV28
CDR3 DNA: TGTGCCAGCAGTTTCTCCCCGGGAGTGCTCGAGCAGTACTTC
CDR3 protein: CASSFSPGVLEQYF

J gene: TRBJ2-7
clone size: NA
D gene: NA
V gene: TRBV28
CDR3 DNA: TGTGCCAGCAGTTTAACTTCCTCCGAGCAGTACTTC
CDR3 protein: CASSLTSSEQYF

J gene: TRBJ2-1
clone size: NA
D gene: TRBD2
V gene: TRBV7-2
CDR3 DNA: TGTGCCAGCAGCCGTCGACTAGCGGGAGGGGGGTACAATGAGCAGTTCTTC
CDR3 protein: CASSRRLAGGGYNEQFF